The TCR beta chain under discussion was sequenced for a study of cytomegalovirus exposure and HLA in healthy donors (dated by TCRdb to the late 2010s). As for the study more broadly: According to an earlier analysis of 550 to 750 of the donors, roughly 180 million T cells yielded 100 million or so unique TCR beta sequences and around 300 Gb of sequence data. Alongside the repertoire data, information on donor age, sex, ethnicity and CMV serostatus was compiled. Rather than using new phenotypic data, the later analysis identified candidate immune exposures from TCR beta sequences and from how often those sequences occurred across donors. A handful of DR-DQ haplotypes were handled as single units for association and clustering because linkage in the cohort was strong. Genome-wide SNP genotypes for about three fifths of the 666 donors were used in a later genetic analysis, which treated that subset as a discovery cohort. The number of typed donors differed by locus: roughly 629-640 for A, B, C, DRB1 and DQB1; 500 to 550 for DQA1; 606 for DPA1; and roughly 470 for DPB1. Among roughly 400 genotyped donors of the cohort, an average of around 250,000 unique TCR beta nucleotide sequences was sequenced per donor, of which roughly 18% were non-productive. All discovery cohort repertoires had been generated using a single sequencing platform. The genetic ancestry cluster associated with self-reported Caucasian donors included 70% to 85% of the approximately 430 genotyped donors. The study combined high-throughput TCR immunosequencing, statistical association of individual TCRs with disease status, and machine learning to predict cytomegalovirus infection status. A separate validation cohort of over a hundred different subjects was used in addition to the 666-subject first cohort. Both class I and class II loci were covered by HLA typing, at four-digit resolution. The T cell repertoires of some 700 subjects were profiled by immunosequencing and related to cytomegalovirus serostatus. Roughly 300 gigabases of sequencing data and around 85 million unique TCR sequences made up an early release that covered 500 to 650 HLA-typed donors. An earlier analysis of a few hundred of the donors applied high-throughput TCR beta sequencing to assess whether each TCR beta V gene segment acted as functional or pseudogenic. The study was designed to test whether signatures of past pathogen exposure could be identified by cataloging public T cell receptors. In a later analysis, previously published TCR beta repertoires from 550 to 750 donors were re-analyzed and high-resolution HLA genotyping was added so that TCR occurrence patterns could be studied.

V was cut back by 4 bases and J by 0 bases, leaving a gap of 4 bases between them. The CDR3 numbers 13 residues from cysteine through phenylalanine. Only the CDR3 DNA is retained, 39 bases long and in frame from the first base. Looking up the germline V gene (reference sequence) yields CDR1 MNHEY and CDR2 SMNVEV. What the study reported, not specific to this receptor: Correlated functional status among segregating V segments might be attributable to linkage disequilibrium, but an unknown experimental factor could not be ruled out. According to a later genetic analysis, donors in an Asian-associated ancestry cluster had fewer N-insertions in productive TCRs than the approximately 670-donor mean. Because HLA typing was unavailable for some donors at each locus, only the typed subset was used in association tests. In both the original and validation cohorts, the classifier was reported to diagnose cytomegalovirus status with high specificity and sensitivity. A later analysis found that TCR association rates varied across HLA loci, with DRB1 alleles showing the most associated TCRs and HLA-C alleles the fewest. The study listed 150 to 200 TCR beta chains as associated with cytomegalovirus. Roughly uniform sequencing depth across donors was assumed in presence/absence analyses, although this assumption may not hold. An earlier analysis of some 560 of the donors showed that most TCR beta V segments appeared in productive rearrangements either about 87% or about 30% of the time, which broadly matched IMGT annotations. Assigning TCR associations to individual alleles was difficult when HLA alleles, especially DR and DQ, strongly co-occurred. In a later analysis, HLA-associated TCR beta chains showed more clonal expansion and lower generation probabilities than non-associated chains that were equally common. Most CMV-associated TCR beta chains appeared to be HLA-restricted in a later analysis, and the HLA associations seemed to be driven largely by CMV exposure. A further reported finding was that TCR beta sequences accurately predicted the HLA-A and HLA-B alleles for most subjects in the first cohort. Most TCR sequences were seen in very few donors, while some public TCRs were found in many individuals. The authors suggested that the approach could potentially be extended to other disease states and immunological phenotypes. A later analysis reported that several top co-occurrence clusters appeared linked to parvovirus B19, influenza, CMV and Epstein-Barr virus. Some IMGT-functional V segments, including TRBV6-2 and TRBV6-3, could not be told apart with the 87-base-pair reads, so those segments were excluded. Because counts were too low, 15 to 20 rarely observed V segments, including chromosome 9 orphons, were excluded from the earlier analysis of 587 of the donors. This cohort had only TCR beta chains sequenced, and the lack of alpha or paired-chain data limited which features could be detected. A few of the identified cytomegalovirus-associated TCR beta chains were confirmed in vitro to be specific for cytomegalovirus antigens. At a false discovery rate of 0.05, a later analysis linked under 20,000 TCR beta sequences to specific HLA alleles. V-gene and J-gene trimming of TCR beta chains was associated with a missense DCLRE1C variant in a later genetic analysis, and the association was replicated in an independent cohort. For the cohort, immune exposure information was limited to CMV serostatus. A cluster of highly shared sequence variants was judged likely to represent a technical artifact of the sequencing pipeline.

The cohort was made up of approximately 700 healthy bone marrow donors. At the time of sampling, all cohort members were nominally healthy, though unrecorded immune exposures were likely present. The donor tested CMV seronegative and was one of the 352 seronegative cohort members. A peripheral blood sample was collected from each donor, and TCR beta sequencing was performed on peripheral blood mononuclear cells. The Qiagen DNeasy Blood Extraction Kit was used to extract genomic DNA from the blood cell samples. About this clone: This clone's antigen is unknown. No base qualities exist here, and no much larger clone lies one base off it.

The library was produced with the immunoSEQ multiplex PCR assay. The multiplex PCR relied on a mix of 60 forward primers for TCR Vbeta segments and 13 reverse primers for TCR Jbeta segments. Amplification of the CDR3 region of rearranged TCR beta genes was performed with a multiplex PCR assay on genomic DNA. On the Illumina HiSeq System, the amplified TCR beta libraries were sequenced as 87-base-pair reads. In the authors' own workflow: Across the 600 to 700 repertoires, a later analysis counted approximately 75 million unique TCR beta chains, about 10 million of which were shared by at least two donors. A nearest-neighbor algorithm error-corrected the raw reads and collapsed the reads into unique sequences, merging closely related sequences to remove PCR and sequencing errors. CDR3 sequences were aligned to IMGT reference sequences to assign V, D and J gene segments. For a sequence to be retained, at least a six-nucleotide match to both a V gene segment and a J gene segment was required. Rearrangements were classified as productive when the CDR3 lacked stop codons and remained in frame with V and J, and all other rearrangements were classified as non-productive. CDR3 was defined by IMGT convention, running from the second conserved V-encoded cysteine to the conserved J-encoded phenylalanine. The earlier analysis of roughly 590 of the donors excluded any sequence lacking an unambiguous match to a single V gene segment. An earlier analysis of 587 of the donors called V segments functional above 56.7% productive rearrangements and segregating when the between-donor standard deviation exceeded 5%. A statistical classification framework was developed to diagnose cytomegalovirus status using the catalog of TCR beta chain sequences. In a later analysis, TCR nucleotide sequences were compared against IMGT/GENE-DB human TR gene sequences so that V and J genes could be assigned. In a later analysis, CDR3 sequences and most-parsimonious VDJ recombination scenarios were assigned using the TCRdist pipeline. In a later analysis, every TCR beta chain was defined by the combination of its CDR3 amino acid sequence and its V-gene family, and reads without a unique V-gene family were dropped. A later analysis removed several hundred highly shared, low-generation-probability nucleotide sequences to deal with suspected cross-contamination and a sequencing artifact. In a later analysis, a clonal expansion index was calculated for each public chain from normalized within-repertoire ranks of inferred template counts. A later analysis computed generation probabilities with a VDJ recombination model fitted to out-of-frame rearrangements, and checked the results against IGoR. A later analysis scored TCR-TCR, TCR-HLA and TCR-CMV co-occurrence with hypergeometric tests, applying a repertoire-size bias correction to TCR pairs. A later analysis estimated false discovery rates by permuting HLA or CMV assignments 20 times. In a later analysis, co-occurring TCRs were grouped using DBSCAN, and TCRdist sequence similarity was added for clustering within HLA-allele-positive subsets. Co-occurrence clustering excluded repertoires with fewer than 30,000 or more than 120,000 public chains, plus five with anomalous nucleotide sharing. This is the immuneACCESS table as TCRdb keeps it, with only in-frame sequences that have V and J called. A part of the clones is gone; compared with another copy, unresolved V genes explain less than half, and the rest is unexplained. Clonal size and the V and J genes are those of that table, whereas D and trimming came from the DNA. The sample data list roughly 120,000 clones, and 80% of these were observed just once. Clones ranked in the top ten supply less than 3% of the sample.

The V gene is TRBV27 and the J gene is TRBJ2-4, with no confident D gene call. The TCR originated in a man aged 30 to 45 in good health and CMV-seronegative. Sequencing was done on a sample of PBMCs. The CDR3 reads as follows: CASSWAAKNIQYF. The nucleotide sequence is given as TGTGCCAGCAGTTGGGCAGCCAAAAACATTCAGTACTTC.